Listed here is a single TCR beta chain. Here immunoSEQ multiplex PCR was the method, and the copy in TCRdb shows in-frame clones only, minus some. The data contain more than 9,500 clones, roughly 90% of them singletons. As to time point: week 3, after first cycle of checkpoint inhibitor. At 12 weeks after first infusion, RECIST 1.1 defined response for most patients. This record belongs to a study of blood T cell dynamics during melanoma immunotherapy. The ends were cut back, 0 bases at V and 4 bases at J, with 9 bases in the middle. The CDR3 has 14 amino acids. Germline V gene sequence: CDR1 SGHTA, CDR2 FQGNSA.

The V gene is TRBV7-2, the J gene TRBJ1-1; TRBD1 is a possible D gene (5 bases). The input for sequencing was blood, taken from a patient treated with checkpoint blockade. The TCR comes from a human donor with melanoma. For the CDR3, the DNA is TGTGCCAGCAGCTTAGCGGGGGGGAGCACTGAAGCTTTCTTT. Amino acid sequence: CASSLAGGSTEAFF. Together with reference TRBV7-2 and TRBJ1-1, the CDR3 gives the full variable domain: GAGVSQSPSNKVTEKGKDVELRCDPISGHTALYWYRQSLGQGLEFLIYFQGNSAPDKSGLPSDRFSAERTGGSVSTLTIQRTQQEDSAVYLCASSLAGGSTEAFFGQGTRLTVV.